Each of the 22 T cell receptor beta chains below was sequenced from the same sample in a study of blood T cell repertoires in COVID-19. Profiled with immunoSEQ multiplex PCR; TCRdb holds only in-frame clones, not every one. The sample lists 300,000 to 400,000 clones; 80% to 90% were seen once. The sequencing input was PBMCs or T cells enriched from blood (not recorded which). These receptors came from a woman aged 40-49 years with acute COVID-19.

This sequence joins TRBV5-1 and TRBJ1-1; the match to TRBD1 covers 10 bases. The CDR3 consists of 15 residues. V dropped 0 bases and J dropped 4; count of bases not matched to a gene: 3. Germline-derived CDR1 and CDR2 are SGHRS and YFSETQ. CDR3 sequence (DNA): TGCGCCAGCAGCTTGGGGGGACAGGGGTCCACTGAAGCTTTCTTT. Residues: CASSLGGQGSTEAFF. Variable domain in full (rest from reference TRBV5-1 and TRBJ1-1): KAGVTQTPRYLIKTRGQQVTLSCSPISGHRSVSWYQQTPGQGLQFLFEYFSETQRNKGNFPGRFSGRQFSNSRSEMNVSTLELGDSALYLCASSLGGQGSTEAFFGQGTRLTVV.

The chain couples TRBV19 to TRBJ1-3, with D possibly matching TRBD1 (5 bases). Germline values: CDR1 LNHDA, CDR2 SQIVND (reference sequence). The CDR3 sequence is 16 residues long. Trimming pared 2 bases from V and 1 base from J, leaving 12 bases between. The CDR3 loop is CASSIRGQGSGNTIYF. The CDR3 bases are TGTGCCAGTAGTATAAGGGGCCAAGGGTCTGGAAACACCATATATTTT.

CDR3 DNA: TGCGCCAGCAGCGTCGACAGGTCCCCCTCCGGTTCACCCCTCCACTTT. The encoded protein is CASSVDRSPSGSPLHF. The chain links TRBV5-1 to TRBJ1-6; tentatively, D is TRBD1 (6 bases). CDR1 and CDR2 from the germline V gene are SGHRS and YFSETQ. The V and J ends lost 4 bases and 9 bases respectively, with 20 bases between them. The CDR3 sequence is 16 residues long.

This chain joins TRBV7-8 and TRBJ2-7, with 8 bases aligning to TRBD1. CDR3 length equals 17 residues. Unmatched junction bases numbered 14, after V lost 5 bases and J lost 2 bases. CDR1 is SGHVS and CDR2 is FQNEAQ in the germline V gene. The CDR3 sequence: CASSLTPPGQVTYEQYF. CDR3 coding DNA: TGTGCCAGCAGCCTCACCCCCCCGGGACAGGTGACCTACGAGCAGTACTTC. Filled out from reference TRBV7-8 and TRBJ2-7, the complete variable domain reads GAGVSQSPRYKVAKRGQDVALRCDPISGHVSLFWYQQALGQGPEFLTYFQNEAQLDKSGLPSDRFFAERPEGSVSTLKIQRTQQEDSAVYLCASSLTPPGQVTYEQYFGPGTRLTVT.

The chain joins TRBV19 to TRBJ1-1, with 7 bases fitting TRBD1. Germline CDR1 is LNHDA and CDR2 is SQIVND (reference sequence). The CDR3 has 18 amino acids. The ends lost 2 bases at V and 0 bases at J; junction bases unmatched: 12. CDR3 in amino acids: CASSILLKKGQMNTEAFF. The CDR3 DNA reads TGTGCCAGTAGTATATTGCTCAAAAAGGGACAGATGAACACTGAAGCTTTCTTT.

The chain has TRBV3-1 (or the pseudogene TRBV3-2) and TRBJ2-1; D unresolved. From germline, CDR1 is LGHDT and CDR2 YNNKEL (reference sequence). Trimming took 0 bases from V and 13 from J, leaving 16 bases between them. The CDR3 totals 14 residues. The CDR3 nucleotides are TGTGCCAGCAGCCAAGATCCGGGTGCCACGGCTCAGTTCTTC. Amino acid sequence: CASSQDPGATAQFF.

The rearrangement uses TRBV5-6 and TRBJ2-7, with 7 positions matching TRBD1. The V segment lost 7 bases and the J segment 2 bases; nucleotides outside the gene matches: 3. Germline V gene lookup returns CDR1 SGHDT and CDR2 YYEEEE. The CDR3 length is 12 residues. This CDR3 reads CASAQGAYEQYF. The CDR3 DNA reads as TGTGCCAGCGCGCAGGGGGCCTACGAGCAGTACTTC.

This clone was picked up one time. This CDR3 reads CASSHSSGLAGRSQYF. In DNA, the CDR3 is TGTGCCAGCAGCCACTCCTCCGGACTAGCGGGGCGGTCGCAGTATTTT. The chain is built from TRBV14 and TRBJ2-3; 12 positions agree with TRBD2. J was trimmed by 10 bases and V by 3 bases; bases with no gene match: 11. Germline V lookup: CDR1 SGHDN, CDR2 FVKESK. The CDR3 sequence is 16 residues long. Drawing the rest from reference TRBV14 and TRBJ2-3, the complete variable domain is EAGVTQFPSHSVIEKGQTVTLRCDPISGHDNLYWYRRVMGKEIKFLLHFVKESKQDESGMPNNRFLAERTGGTYSTLKVQPAELEDSGVYFCASSHSSGLAGRSQYFGPGTRLTVL.

This chain links TRBV7-8 with TRBJ2-5; D is perhaps TRBD1 (6 bases). V was trimmed by 5 bases and J by 2 bases, leaving 9 bases between them. This CDR3 is 13 amino acids long. Germline CDR1 reads SGHVS; CDR2 reads FQNEAQ. The CDR3 is CASSPGTQETQYF. The DNA of the CDR3 is TGTGCCAGCAGCCCCGGGACACAAGAGACCCAGTACTTC.

V usage is TRBV3-1 (or the pseudogene TRBV3-2) and J usage is TRBJ2-3; D gene ambiguous. CDR1 is LGHDT and CDR2 is YNNKEL in the germline V gene (reference sequence). This CDR3 has 16 amino acids. V was cut by 0 bases and J by 6 bases, with 16 bases left in between. The CDR3, as DNA: TGTGCCAGCAGCCAAGATGGCACACATCCCGGGGATACGCAGTATTTT. It is translated as CASSQDGTHPGDTQYF.

The rearrangement links TRBV5-1 to TRBJ2-3; D possibly corresponds to TRBD1 (6 bases). Trimming removed 4 bases from V and 4 bases from J, with 13 bases in between. CDR1 and CDR2 from the germline V gene are SGHRS and YFSETQ. The CDR3 sequence is 14 residues long. The CDR3: CASSQRTGSDTQYF. Here the CDR3 DNA reads TGCGCCAGCAGCCAACGAACAGGGTCAGATACGCAGTATTTT. Full variable domain (outside the CDR3, taken from reference TRBV5-1 and TRBJ2-3): KAGVTQTPRYLIKTRGQQVTLSCSPISGHRSVSWYQQTPGQGLQFLFEYFSETQRNKGNFPGRFSGRQFSNSRSEMNVSTLELGDSALYLCASSQRTGSDTQYFGPGTRLTVL.

This clone was seen just once. V usage is TRBV2 and J usage is TRBJ2-4; weak D call: TRBD1 (6 bases). V was shortened by 5 bases and J by 1 base, with 12 bases between the two germline ends. This CDR3 is 15 amino acids long. Germline V gives CDR1 SNHLY, CDR2 FYNNEI. The CDR3 coding sequence is TGTGCCAGCAGTTCTCAGGGGATCGCCAAAAACATTCAGTACTTC. Translated, it gives CASSSQGIAKNIQYF.

CDR3 nucleotides: TGCGCCAGCAGCCAAGTTAGGGGTCCTAGGAGCAATCAGCCCCAGCATTTT. Amino acids: CASSQVRGPRSNQPQHF. The rearrangement joins TRBV4-1 to TRBJ1-5; a weak D match, TRBD1 (5 bases). Germline CDR1 MGHRA, CDR2 YSYEKL. Between the trimmed V and J ends, which lost 1 base and 1 base, there was a span of 14 bases. The CDR3 spans 17 residues.

In its sample, this clone was seen a few times. The genes are TRBV15 and TRBJ1-2; perhaps TRBD1 as D (5 bases). This CDR3 has 14 amino acids. CDR1 and CDR2 (germline): LNHNV, YYDKDF (reference sequence). Between the trimmed V and J ends, which lost 3 bases and 5 bases, there was a span of 13 bases. The CDR3 DNA reads TGTGCCACCAGCAGGACAGCCAATGATTATGGCTACACCTTC. Translation: CATSRTANDYGYTF. The complete variable domain, with remaining parts taken from reference TRBV15 and TRBJ1-2, reads DAMVIQNPRYQVTQFGKPVTLSCSQTLNHNVMYWYQQKSSQAPKLLFHYYDKDFNNEADTPDNFQSRRPNTSFCFLDIRSPGLGDTAMYLCATSRTANDYGYTFGSGTRLTVV.

The genes are TRBV6-5 and TRBJ1-4; the match to TRBD1 covers 8 bases. Trimming at V came to 6 bases and at J to 4 bases, leaving 7 bases not matched to a gene. The CDR3 consists of 15 residues. Germline V gives CDR1 MNHEY, CDR2 SVGAGI. The CDR3 loop is CASRGAQGVNEKLFF. CDR3 bases: TGTGCCAGCAGAGGCGCACAGGGGGTTAATGAAAAACTGTTTTTT.

Turning to this clone: The sample contains more than one DNA sequence encoding this CDR3. The CDR3 here is CASSPRQGNTGELFF. The CDR3 DNA reads as TGTGCCAGCTCACCACGTCAGGGAAACACCGGGGAGCTGTTTTTT. V usage is TRBV18 and J usage is TRBJ2-2; the D gene is possibly TRBD1 (5 bases). V was cut by 1 base and J by 2 bases, with 8 bases left in between. Germline CDR1 reads KGHSH; CDR2 reads LQKENI. The CDR3 loop spans 15 amino acids.

The CDR3 DNA follows: TGTGCCAGCAGCCAAGGTTTGGACAGCTCCTACAATGAGCAGTTCTTC. Protein product: CASSQGLDSSYNEQFF. The chain links TRBV3-1 (or the pseudogene TRBV3-2) to TRBJ2-1; D might be TRBD1 (6 bases). The CDR3 is made up of 16 amino acids. Trimming pared 1 base from V and 0 bases from J, leaving 10 bases between. CDR1 is LGHDT, CDR2 YNNKEL, per germline (reference sequence).

This clone showed up just a few times. This rearrangement joins TRBV5-6 to TRBJ2-5; TRBD2 matches 7 bases. Germline V gives CDR1 SGHDT, CDR2 YYEEEE. Trimming at V came to 0 bases and at J to 5 bases, leaving 4 bases not matched to a gene. The CDR3 has 14 residues. The DNA of the CDR3 is TGTGCCAGCAGCTTGGGGGACTACGCGGAGACCCAGTACTTC. Translated: CASSLGDYAETQYF.

The rearrangement uses TRBV4-1 and TRBJ2-7; D gene ambiguous. V was pared by 4 bases and J by 0 bases, with 7 bases between. There are 13 residues in the CDR3. Germline CDR1 is MGHRA and CDR2 is YSYEKL. In nucleotides, the CDR3 is TGCGCCAGCAGCCTTAGTGTCTCCTACGAGCAGTACTTC. Translation gives CASSLSVSYEQYF.

V and J are TRBV2 and TRBJ1-5; the D gene is possibly TRBD1 (6 bases). This CDR3 region has 13 residues. Germline V gives CDR1 SNHLY, CDR2 FYNNEI. V was cut by 7 bases and J by 4 bases, with 11 bases left in between. The CDR3 loop is CASMYRANQPQHF. In DNA form, the CDR3 reads TGTGCCAGCATGTACAGGGCGAATCAGCCCCAGCATTTT. The full variable domain, completed using reference TRBV2 and TRBJ1-5, is EPEVTQTPSHQVTQMGQEVILRCVPISNHLYFYWYRQILGQKVEFLVSFYNNEISEKSEIFDDQFSVERPDGSNFTLKIRSTKLEDSAMYFCASMYRANQPQHFGDGTRLSIL.

The V call is TRBV7-2, the J call TRBJ2-2, with 8 bases lining up with TRBD1. The V gene end was trimmed by 2 bases and the J gene end by 5 bases; junction bases not matched to a gene: 4. Germline CDR1 SGHTA, CDR2 FQGNSA. The CDR3 spans 15 residues. CDR3 nucleotides: TGTGCCAGCAGCTTACCAGGGGGCTATACCGGGGAGCTGTTTTTT. This gives the protein CASSLPGGYTGELFF.

This clone has more than one count but fewer than ten. The rearrangement links TRBV14 to TRBJ1-1; no firm D call. V lost 0 bases to trimming and J lost 5 bases, with 16 bases between them. The CDR3 spans 16 residues. Per germline, CDR1 SGHDN and CDR2 FVKESK. DNA of the CDR3: TGTGCCAGCAGCCAAGATTTCGGGGAAGGGAATACTGAAGCTTTCTTT. It translates to CASSQDFGEGNTEAFF.